This T cell receptor (beta chain) comes out of a study of blood T cells in healthy people across ages. V lost 11 bases to trimming and J lost 7 bases; unmatched junction nucleotides: 3. Germline values: CDR1 MNHEY, CDR2 SMNVEV (reference sequence). The CDR3 contains 12 residues. A minimum of 6 million PBMCs was isolated per sample. This clonotype was recorded a few times. Then a second PCR, running about 6 to 12 cycles, was carried out with a sample-barcoded 5' primer and a J-beta primer mix. TCRdb recomputed calls from the 5' RACE reads with MiXCR, one row per CDR3 protein. This table holds fewer than 650,000 distinct CDR3 sequences, 25% to 35% found once. Separately, the same data were catalogued under a study of T cells of mothers and their children. That source notes: There were over 8.5 million TCR beta CDR3 reads from each mother and several million from each child. Thymic selection molds TCR recombination output in much the same way for related pairs as for unrelated pairs. Normalized overlap was always slightly, never significantly, higher in related than unrelated mother-child pairs.

What was sequenced was blood. The rearrangement uses TRBV27 and TRBJ2-7, with 15 nucleotides matching TRBD2. This receptor was obtained from a boy between 2 and 10 years old in good health. CDR3 nucleotides: TGTGCCTCCGGGACTAGCGGGAGGGAGCAGTACTTC. Encoded protein: CASGTSGREQYF.